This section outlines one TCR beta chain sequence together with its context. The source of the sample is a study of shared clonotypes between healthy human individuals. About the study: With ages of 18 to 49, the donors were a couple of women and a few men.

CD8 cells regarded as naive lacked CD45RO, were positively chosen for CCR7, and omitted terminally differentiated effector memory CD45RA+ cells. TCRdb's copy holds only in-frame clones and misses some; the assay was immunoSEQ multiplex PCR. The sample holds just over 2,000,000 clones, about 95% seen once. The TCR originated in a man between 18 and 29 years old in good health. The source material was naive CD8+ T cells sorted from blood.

CDR3 loop: CASRSGGALSTDTQYF. The CDR3 DNA reads as TGTGCCAGCAGGTCGGGAGGGGCGCTCAGCACAGATACGCAGTATTTT. The chain carries TRBV27 and TRBJ2-3, with 8 bases matching TRBD2. J lost 0 bases, V lost 6 bases, and 8 bases had no gene match. Germline assignment: CDR1 MNHEY and CDR2 SMNVEV (reference sequence). CDR3 length: 16 amino acids.